This note documents a single T cell receptor beta chain sequence. The data derive from a study of blood T cell repertoires in COVID-19. Assay: immunoSEQ multiplex PCR; the TCRdb copy retains only in-frame clones and omits some. Of 110,000 to 150,000 clones listed, 85% to 90% are singletons. The sequenced sample consisted of peripheral blood. The sequence was obtained from a human donor in a cohort sampled during active COVID-19.

CDR3 region: CASSLELAGGTDTQYF. The CDR3 DNA reads TGTGCCAGCAGTTTAGAACTAGCGGGAGGGACAGATACGCAGTATTTT. The chain recombines TRBV27 with TRBJ2-3, with 13 bases fitting TRBD2. The CDR3 runs to 16 residues. Germline CDR1 MNHEY, CDR2 SMNVEV (reference sequence). The V and J ends lost 2 bases and 3 bases, in that order; junction bases with no gene match: 2.